A single sample gave rise to the 30 T cell receptor beta chains below, sequenced in a study of beta chain features in type 1 diabetes. Findings and caveats of the study: Among all four CD4+ subsets, Type 1 diabetes patients had TCRB CDR3s that were moderately but significantly shorter.

These receptors' targets are unknown. Expressed TCRB transcripts were sequenced because the entire RNA isolate underwent reverse transcription. The data were produced by immunoSEQ multiplex PCR, yet TCRdb's version contains in-frame clones alone and is incomplete. This table has hundreds of thousands of clones, around an eighth appearing once. Sequencing was carried out using naive CD4+ T cells from blood. The receptors stem from a man aged 25-45 years with type 1 diabetes.

This clone was observed a handful of times. The chain links TRBV6-6 to TRBJ1-2, with D unclear. This CDR3 contains 13 residues. Trimming shortened V by 8 bases and J by 1 base, and 11 bases separated the two germline ends. Germline values: CDR1 MNHNY, CDR2 SVGAGI (reference sequence). CDR3 region: CASGSPGNYGYTF. In DNA, the CDR3 is TGTGCCAGCGGTTCCCCGGGTAACTATGGCTACACCTTC.

This clone was detected a few times. The CDR3 region is CASSDSFRAGYNEQFF. For the CDR3, the DNA is TGTGCCAGCAGTGACTCCTTTCGAGCAGGCTACAATGAGCAGTTCTTC. The chain carries TRBV6-4 and TRBJ2-1; D remains ambiguous. Germline CDR1 is MRHNA and CDR2 is SNTAGT. The length of the CDR3 is 16 residues. Trimming took off 0 bases at V and 3 bases at J, with 12 bases between the two ends.

The CDR3 coding sequence is TGTGCCAGCAGTCCGGGAGGCTCCTACGAGCAGTACTTC. Its protein is CASSPGGSYEQYF. This chain uses TRBV2 with TRBJ2-7; the match to TRBD2 covers 7 bases. Germline CDR1 and CDR2: SNHLY and FYNNEI. V lost 5 bases, J lost 0 bases, and 1 base stayed unmatched. CDR3 length equals 13 residues. The complete variable domain, with remaining parts taken from reference TRBV2 and TRBJ2-7, reads EPEVTQTPSHQVTQMGQEVILRCVPISNHLYFYWYRQILGQKVEFLVSFYNNEISEKSEIFDDQFSVERPDGSNFTLKIRSTKLEDSAMYFCASSPGGSYEQYFGPGTRLTVT.

The CDR3 DNA reads as TGTGCCAGTAGTATAGGACCAGGGACAGATACGCAGTATTTT. Translating gives CASSIGPGTDTQYF. The V call is TRBV19, the J call TRBJ2-3; possible D gene TRBD1, 5 bases. V lost 1 base to trimming and J lost 3 bases, with 8 bases between them. Germline V gene data show CDR1 as LNHDA and CDR2 as SQIVND (reference sequence). CDR3 length: 14 amino acids.

The V gene is TRBV5-1, the J gene TRBJ2-1, with TRBD1 matching 11 bases. V lost 3 bases and J lost 4; bases outside the gene matches: 3. The germline gives CDR1 SGHRS, CDR2 YFSETQ. The CDR3 length is 15 residues. In nucleotides, the CDR3 is TGCGCCAGCAGCTCCGGACAGGGGGCTTACAATGAGCAGTTCTTC. Protein sequence: CASSSGQGAYNEQFF.

In this sample, this clone turned up a few times. The chain employs TRBV7-3 and TRBJ2-3; 11 bases line up with TRBD2. V was clipped by 2 bases and J by 6 bases; unmatched bases: 4. The CDR3 consists of 15 residues. Germline V lookup: CDR1 SGHTA, CDR2 FQGTGA. The chain's CDR3 is CASSLSVAGGDTQYF. The CDR3 DNA reads as TGTGCCAGCAGCTTATCGGTAGCGGGAGGGGATACGCAGTATTTT.

The chain couples TRBV5-1 to TRBJ2-5; 7 nucleotides agree with TRBD1. V shed 6 bases and J 4 bases; nucleotides not matched to a gene: 3. Germline assignment: CDR1 SGHRS and CDR2 YFSETQ. CDR3 size: 12 residues. Here the CDR3 DNA reads TGCGCCAGCAACTCAGGGGGAGAGACCCAGTACTTC. Translation gives CASNSGGETQYF. The full variable domain, completed using reference TRBV5-1 and TRBJ2-5, is KAGVTQTPRYLIKTRGQQVTLSCSPISGHRSVSWYQQTPGQGLQFLFEYFSETQRNKGNFPGRFSGRQFSNSRSEMNVSTLELGDSALYLCASNSGGETQYFGPGTRLLVL.

This clone has a handful of counts. This chain links TRBV4-3 with TRBJ2-2; D is possibly TRBD1 (5 bases). Germline assignment: CDR1 LGHNA and CDR2 YSLEER. The CDR3 sequence is 16 residues long. The V end was cut by 6 bases, the J end by 6 bases, with 20 bases between. The DNA for the CDR3 is TGCGCCAGCAGTCCAAGTAGGGGATCACGGTCCGGGGAGCTGTTTTTT. Encoded protein: CASSPSRGSRSGELFF.

The chain employs TRBV7-9 and TRBJ2-7; 7 positions agree with TRBD1. J was trimmed by 0 bases and V by 7 bases; bases with no gene match: 9. The CDR3 loop spans 15 amino acids. CDR1 is SEHNR, CDR2 FQNEAQ, per germline (reference sequence). The CDR3 protein is CASNNRDSISYEQYF. The CDR3 region has the DNA TGTGCCAGCAACAACCGGGACAGTATCTCCTACGAGCAGTACTTC.

The chain carries TRBV27 and TRBJ2-7; 7 bases fit TRBD1. Germline CDR1 reads MNHEY; CDR2 reads SMNVEV (reference sequence). CDR3 length equals 13 residues. V lost 6 bases, J lost 9 bases, and 11 bases stayed unmatched. CDR3 amino acids: CASRFDRQGGQYF. CDR3 in DNA: TGTGCCAGCAGATTCGATCGACAGGGCGGGCAGTACTTC.

This clone showed up just a few times. This chain links TRBV25-1 with TRBJ2-1, with TRBD1 matching over 11 bases. With 1 base clipped from V and 9 bases from J, the junction kept 5 bases outside the gene matches. Germline V CDR1 and CDR2: MGHDK, SYGVNS. The CDR3 is 15 residues long. This CDR3 reads CASSESGTGGCEQFF. The CDR3, as DNA: TGTGCCAGCAGTGAATCGGGGACAGGGGGTTGTGAGCAGTTCTTC.

The chain is built from TRBV30 and TRBJ2-2; 7 nucleotides line up with TRBD1. The CDR3 spans 15 residues. The germline V gene has CDR1 GTSNPN and CDR2 SVGIG (reference sequence). Trimming at V came to 4 bases and at J to 3 bases, leaving 8 bases not matched to a gene. In DNA, the CDR3 is TGTGCCTGGACACTACAGGGGCCCGACACCGGGGAGCTGTTTTTT. It encodes CAWTLQGPDTGELFF. The full variable domain, completed using reference TRBV30 and TRBJ2-2, is SQTIHQWPATLVQPVGSPLSLECTVEGTSNPNLYWYRQAAGRGLQLLFYSVGIGQISSEVPQNLSASRPQDRQFILSSKKLLLSDSGFYLCAWTLQGPDTGELFFGEGSRLTVL.

As for this clone: At one end, the junction sequence differs from germline, possibly due to a read error. The V and J genes are TRBV7-2 and TRBJ2-5; 12 bases map to TRBD2. This CDR3 region has 16 residues. From germline, CDR1 is SGHTA and CDR2 FQGNSA. The CDR3 sequence: CASSSWPTSGRETQYF. The CDR3 coding sequence is TGCGCCAGCAGCTCCTGGCCGACTAGCGGGAGAGAGACCCAGTACTTC.

The chain employs TRBV5-1 and TRBJ2-1; 9 bases agree with TRBD2. V shed 2 bases, J shed 6 bases, and the junction held 6 bases outside the gene matches. Germline CDR1 SGHRS, CDR2 YFSETQ. CDR3 length equals 15 residues. The CDR3 loop is CASSLATSGTNEQFF. The CDR3 DNA reads TGCGCCAGCAGCTTAGCGACTAGCGGCACCAATGAGCAGTTCTTC.

This clone occurred a few times. The rearrangement joins TRBV6-5 to TRBJ2-7, with 12 bases identical to TRBD2. The V gene's germline CDR1 is MNHEY and CDR2 SVGAGI. The CDR3 extends over 16 amino acids. V trimming: 0 bases; J trimming: 3 bases; junction bases outside the gene matches: 3. CDR3 loop: CASSYSGTSGYYEQYF. CDR3 DNA: TGTGCCAGCAGTTACTCGGGGACTAGCGGGTACTACGAGCAGTACTTC.

The V and J genes are TRBV2 and TRBJ2-2; the match to TRBD1 covers 8 bases. The CDR3 loop spans 14 amino acids. CDR1 and CDR2 (germline): SNHLY, FYNNEI. V was pared by 4 bases and J by 5 bases, with 3 bases of the junction left unmatched. The CDR3 reads CASSVTGVTGELFF. Written as DNA, the CDR3 is TGTGCCAGCAGTGTGACAGGGGTTACCGGGGAGCTGTTTTTT. Full variable domain (remainder filled in from reference TRBV2 and TRBJ2-2): EPEVTQTPSHQVTQMGQEVILRCVPISNHLYFYWYRQILGQKVEFLVSFYNNEISEKSEIFDDQFSVERPDGSNFTLKIRSTKLEDSAMYFCASSVTGVTGELFFGEGSRLTVL.

The chain recombines TRBV9 with TRBJ2-3, with 10 bases aligning to TRBD2. The CDR3 totals 15 residues. From germline, CDR1 is SGDLS and CDR2 YYNGEE. V lost 4 bases, J lost 7 bases, and 9 bases stayed unmatched. The chain's CDR3 is CASSTQAGGPNTQYF. The CDR3 bases are TGTGCCAGCAGCACTCAAGCGGGAGGGCCTAATACGCAGTATTTT.

This clone has more than one count but fewer than ten. V is TRBV2 and J is TRBJ2-7; possible D gene TRBD1, 5 bases. The CDR3 covers 13 residues. V was pared by 7 bases and J by 0 bases, with 10 bases between. Germline assignment: CDR1 SNHLY and CDR2 FYNNEI. In nucleotides, the CDR3 is TGTGCCAGCAAGGCGACAGCCTCCTACGAGCAGTACTTC. Translation: CASKATASYEQYF.

The DNA of the CDR3 is TGCGCCAGCAGCTTGATGGGCAGGGGCGAGCAGTACTTC. Translating it yields CASSLMGRGEQYF. This chain connects TRBV5-1 to TRBJ2-7; a weak D match, TRBD1 (6 bases). Deletions cut 1 base from V and 6 bases from J, with 11 bases between. Germline CDR1 SGHRS, CDR2 YFSETQ. The CDR3 has 13 residues.

This clone occurred a few times. The CDR3 region is CASGYFLAGGVGELFF. The CDR3 coding sequence is TGTGCCAGCGGCTACTTTCTAGCGGGAGGGGTCGGGGAGCTGTTTTTT. The chain has TRBV5-4 and TRBJ2-2, with TRBD2 matching 12 bases. This CDR3 comprises 16 residues. Germline V gene data show CDR1 as SGHNT and CDR2 as YYREEE (reference sequence). V lost 7 bases to trimming and J lost 7 bases; unmatched junction nucleotides: 11.

This clone was counted only a few times. The chain uses TRBV5-6 and TRBJ1-2; no definite D call. CDR3 length: 12 residues. CDR1 is SGHDT, CDR2 YYEEEE, per germline. V lost 0 bases and J lost 4, with 4 bases in between. CDR3 nucleotide sequence: TGTGCCAGCAGCTTGGACAGCTATGGCTACACCTTC. It codes for CASSLDSYGYTF.

The chain links TRBV2 to TRBJ1-5; D is uncertain. Looked up from germline, CDR1 is SNHLY and CDR2 is FYNNEI. The V end lost 8 bases, the J end lost 4 bases, and 12 bases lay between the germline ends. The CDR3 spans 13 residues. CDR3 loop: CASSGGLNQPQHF. CDR3 nucleotides: TGTGCCAGCTCGGGAGGGTTGAATCAGCCCCAGCATTTT.

This chain joins TRBV19 and TRBJ2-5, with D maybe TRBD2 (5 bases). Trimming pared 5 bases from V and 2 bases from J, leaving 9 bases between. The V gene's germline CDR1 is LNHDA and CDR2 SQIVND (reference sequence). CDR3 length: 13 residues. CDR3 in DNA: TGTGCCAGTAGTTTGAGGGAACAAGAGACCCAGTACTTC. This translates into CASSLREQETQYF.

This clone was recorded a few times. The chain joins TRBV6-5 to TRBJ2-7; tentative D call: TRBD2 (6 bases). The germline V and J ends were trimmed by 0 bases and 3 bases, with 12 bases remaining between them. Germline V gives CDR1 MNHEY, CDR2 SVGAGI. This CDR3 region has 15 residues. CDR3: CASSYSMVGLYEQYF. In nucleotides, the CDR3 is TGTGCCAGCAGTTACTCGATGGTGGGACTCTACGAGCAGTACTTC.

The table lists this clone with a few counts. The V and J genes are TRBV15 and TRBJ2-7; D not resolved. Germline lookup yields CDR1 LNHNV and CDR2 YYDKDF (reference sequence). Trimming left V 3 bases short and J 3 bases short, with 9 bases between. This CDR3 is built from 13 residues. The CDR3 protein is CATSSEVRYEQYF. The CDR3 DNA follows: TGTGCCACCAGCAGCGAGGTCCGCTACGAGCAGTACTTC.

V is TRBV6-1 and J is TRBJ2-1, with TRBD2 identical over 10 bases. V trimming: 6 bases; J trimming: 6 bases; junction bases outside the gene matches: 8. Germline loops: CDR1 MNHNS, CDR2 SASEGT. This CDR3 spans 15 amino acids. CDR3 protein: CASRDWASGSNEQFF. CDR3 in DNA: TGTGCCAGCAGAGACTGGGCTAGCGGGAGCAATGAGCAGTTCTTC.

The V call is TRBV7-2, the J call TRBJ2-1; D is perhaps TRBD2 (6 bases). The CDR3 length is 15 residues. Germline CDR1 and CDR2: SGHTA and FQGNSA. V was shortened by 5 bases and J by 6 bases, with 17 bases between the two germline ends. The CDR3 spells CASSPVELAINEQFF. For the CDR3, the DNA is TGTGCCAGCAGCCCCGTTGAGCTAGCGATCAATGAGCAGTTCTTC.

The chain combines TRBV18 with TRBJ2-1; 7 bases are a match to TRBD2. Unmatched junction bases numbered 6, after V lost 0 bases and J lost 4 bases. Germline V gives CDR1 KGHSH, CDR2 LQKENI. The CDR3 contains 16 residues. CDR3 region: CASSPPNSGHYNEQFF. The DNA for the CDR3 is TGTGCCAGCTCACCACCGAATAGCGGGCATTACAATGAGCAGTTCTTC.

This clone appeared a few times. V and J are TRBV6-5 and TRBJ2-1, with 13 bases fitting TRBD2. The V gene's germline CDR1 is MNHEY and CDR2 SVGAGI. The ends lost 4 bases at V and 3 bases at J; junction bases unmatched: 3. CDR3 length equals 16 residues. The CDR3 spells CASSSGTSGNYNEQFF. The CDR3 DNA sequence: TGTGCCAGCAGTTCGGGGACTAGCGGGAACTACAATGAGCAGTTCTTC.

This clone was recorded a few times. The CDR3 DNA reads TGCGCCAGCAGCAAGAAGACTAAACCGTTCGGGGAGCTGTTTTTT. Amino acid sequence: CASSKKTKPFGELFF. The chain employs TRBV5-1 and TRBJ2-2; D possibly corresponds to TRBD2 (5 bases). This CDR3 is 15 amino acids long. Trimming took off 4 bases at V and 7 bases at J, with 17 bases between the two ends. Germline CDR1 SGHRS, CDR2 YFSETQ.